The T cell receptor (beta chain) described here comes from a study of blood T cell repertoires in COVID-19 (dated by TCRdb to 2018 to 2020). With respect to the entire study: Collaborator samples came from the United States, Italy and Spain and covered acute and convalescent phases of COVID-19. The prospective study material was composed of cDNA or gDNA derived from T cells, B-cell-depleted T cells, or PBMCs. Subjects who had been exposed to COVID-19, were actively infected with it, or had recovered from it provided the deeply sampled blood TCRbeta repertoires that made up the dataset. The repertoires were released in a freely available public database meant as a resource for research on the immune response to SARS-CoV-2. The samples were drawn from the first 160 participants of the ongoing ImmuneRACE study and from 950 to 1,500 subjects provided by 6 global collaborators. Nearly every sample came with metadata listing a de-identified subject ID, COVID-19 status, age in years and sex. Where available, HLA class I and class II types were obtained from metadata supplied by the sample provider rather than from assay-based typing.

Note on this clone: Its antigen specificity is not known. Base qualities are not recorded, but no much larger clone differs from it by a single base.

Collaborating institutions collected whole blood in K2EDTA tubes following their own protocols. For TCRbeta analysis, collaborators shipped samples as frozen whole blood, isolated PBMCs, or DNA extracted from either of those sample types. From cysteine to phenylalanine, the CDR3 is 16 amino acids long. Only CDR3 DNA is held: 48 bases, read in frame from base 1. V is cut back by 4 bases and J by 4 bases, with 10 bases in the junction unmatched. From a lookup of the germline V gene, CDR1 and CDR2 are SNHLY and FYNNEI. TCRbeta CDR3 regions were amplified from genomic DNA using the immunoSEQ Assay, a bias-controlled multiplex PCR. From the authors' description of their analysis: Within the assay, amplification of reference gene primers was used to estimate how many nucleated cells each sample contained. To quantify the absolute abundance of each unique TCRbeta CDR3 rearrangement, sequence reads were collapsed and filtered. For each sample, productive Simpson clonality was calculated as the square root of Simpson's diversity index across productive rearrangements. This immuneACCESS table, as held by TCRdb, lists in-frame sequences with V and J called but not all clones. Of the missing ones, under half trace to an unresolved V gene in checked studies; the others have no known cause. The V and J calls and clone size come from that table; D and trimming were worked out from the DNA. This sample holds about 170,000 clones; roughly nine tenths were observed only once. The ten biggest clones cover around 6.5% of the sample.

Broad study findings and their caveats: The amount of clinical and demographic metadata varied by source and participant and was provided uncurated.

Recombination connected TRBV2 to TRBJ1-1; TRBD1 lines up with 9 middle nucleotides. The sequence was obtained from a woman older than 75 in a cohort sampled during active or convalescent COVID-19. Sequenced: peripheral blood. The CDR3 has the sequence CASSASGQGIGTEAFF. In nucleotide form, the sequence is TGTGCCAGCAGTGCCTCGGGACAGGGTATTGGCACTGAAGCTTTCTTT.